This T cell receptor (beta chain) was sequenced for a study of technical replicates of blood from a handful of donors. Germline V gives CDR1 SGHNT, CDR2 YYREEE (reference sequence). The CDR3 runs to 15 residues. The junction had 4 bases not matched to a gene; V was cut back by 2 bases and J by 4 bases. Libraries were prepared by immunoSEQ multiplex PCR; TCRdb keeps only in-frame clonotypes and omits some of them. The repertoire holds 75,000 to 90,000 clones, with 93% as singletons. This clone was seen only once. This TCR derives from a human donor in good health. The V and J genes are TRBV5-4 and TRBJ2-3; 10 bases line up with TRBD2. The sample was T cells isolated from PBMCs. Here the CDR3 reads CASSFLAGDSDTQYF. Written as DNA, the CDR3 is TGTGCCAGCAGCTTCCTAGCGGGAGATTCAGATACGCAGTATTTT.